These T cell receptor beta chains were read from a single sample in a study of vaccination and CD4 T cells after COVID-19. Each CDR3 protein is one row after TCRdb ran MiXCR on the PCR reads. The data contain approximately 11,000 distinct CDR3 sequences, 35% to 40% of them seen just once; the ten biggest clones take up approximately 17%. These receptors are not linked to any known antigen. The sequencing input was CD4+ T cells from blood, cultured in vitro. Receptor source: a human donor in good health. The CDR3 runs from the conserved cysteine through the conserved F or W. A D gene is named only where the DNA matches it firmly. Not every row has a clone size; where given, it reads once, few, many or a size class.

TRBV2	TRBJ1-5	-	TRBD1	TGTGCCAGCAGTGCACAGGGGCCCAATCAGCCCCAGCATTTT	CASSAQGPNQPQHF
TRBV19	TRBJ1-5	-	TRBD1	TGTGCCAGTAACCTACCTGTGGCAGGGGGTGGTCAGCCCCAGCATTTT	CASNLPVAGGGQPQHF
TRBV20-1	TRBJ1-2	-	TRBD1	TGCAGTGCTAGACCCCAGGGGGGTGGCTACACCTTC	CSARPQGGGYTF
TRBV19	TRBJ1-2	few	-	TGTGCCAGTAGTGAGGGGCGAAACTATGGCTACACCTTC	CASSEGRNYGYTF
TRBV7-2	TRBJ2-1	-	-	TGTGCCAGCAGCTTGGAAGGCGGTGAGCAGTTCTTC	CASSLEGGEQFF
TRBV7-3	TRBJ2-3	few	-	TGTGCCAGCAGCTTAACGGGGGGGCAGGGACAACATACGCAGTATTTT	CASSLTGGQGQHTQYF
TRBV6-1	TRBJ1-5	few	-	TGTGCCAGCGCCGGAACCAATCAGCCCCAGCATTTT	CASAGTNQPQHF
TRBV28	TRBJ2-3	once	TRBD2	TGTGCCAGCAGTTTAACTAGCGGACCCGATACGCAGTATTTT	CASSLTSGPDTQYF
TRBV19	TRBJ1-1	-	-	TGTGCCAGTGCGTTACACATGAACACTGAAGCTTTCTTT	CASALHMNTEAFF
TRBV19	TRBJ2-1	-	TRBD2	TGTGCCAGTAGCCCTGGGACTAGCGGGACCAGCTCCTACAATGAGCAGTTCTTC	CASSPGTSGTSSYNEQFF
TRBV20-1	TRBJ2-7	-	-	TGCAGTGGAGTACTCCGGGCCCAAGGCCCTAGAACCTACGAGCAGTACTTC	CSGVLRAQGPRTYEQYF
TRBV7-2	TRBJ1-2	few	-	TGTGCCAGCAGCTTAGAAGGACTTAACTATGGCTACACCTTC	CASSLEGLNYGYTF
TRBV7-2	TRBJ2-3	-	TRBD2	TGTGCCAGCAGCCTGACTAGCGGGAGTCCCACAGATACGCAGTATTTT	CASSLTSGSPTDTQYF
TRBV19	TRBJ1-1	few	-	TGTGCCAGTAATGTAAACGGGGCGTCAAACACTGAAGCTTTCTTT	CASNVNGASNTEAFF
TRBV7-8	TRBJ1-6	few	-	TGTGCCAGCAGCTTATTCTCCAGGGGCTATAATTCACCCCTCCACTTT	CASSLFSRGYNSPLHF
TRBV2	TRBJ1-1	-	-	TGTGCCAGCAGTATATCGACTGAAGCTTTCTTT	CASSISTEAFF
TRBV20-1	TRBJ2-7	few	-	TGCAGTGCTAGCCCAACTATATTGAGGACCTACGAGCAGTACTTC	CSASPTILRTYEQYF
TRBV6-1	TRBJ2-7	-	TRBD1	TGTGCCAGCACGAGGGACAGGGTCCACGAGCAGTACTTC	CASTRDRVHEQYF
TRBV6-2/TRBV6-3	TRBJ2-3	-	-	TGTGCCAGCAGCTCAACACGAGGGCCCGCAGATACGCAGTATTTT	CASSSTRGPADTQYF
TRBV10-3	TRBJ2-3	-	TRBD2	TGTGCCATCAGTCTAGCGGGAGGGTTAGATACGCAGTATTTT	CAISLAGGLDTQYF
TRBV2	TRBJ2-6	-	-	TGTGCCAGCAGTGACTGGGTGTCCGGGGCCAACGTCCTGACTTTC	CASSDWVSGANVLTF
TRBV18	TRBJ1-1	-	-	TGTGCCAGCTCACCACGGGACTATGGATGGGCTTTCTTT	CASSPRDYGWAFF
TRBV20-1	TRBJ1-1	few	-	TGCAGTGCTAGGGACTGGGGAACCACTGAAGCTTTCTTT	CSARDWGTTEAFF
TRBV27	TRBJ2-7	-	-	TGTGCCAGCAGTTACAGGAGGGGCGAGCAGTACTTC	CASSYRRGEQYF
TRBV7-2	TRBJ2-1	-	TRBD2	TGTGCCAGCAGCTTCCGATCCAGCGGGACGTCCTACAATGAGCAGTTCTTC	CASSFRSSGTSYNEQFF
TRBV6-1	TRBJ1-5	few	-	TGTGCCAGCAGTCCGAGTAATATTGGCAATCAGCCCCAGCATTTT	CASSPSNIGNQPQHF
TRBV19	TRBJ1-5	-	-	TGTGCCAGTAGTATGGATGGAGGGATGCATCAGCCCCAGCATTTT	CASSMDGGMHQPQHF
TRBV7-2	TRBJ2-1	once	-	TGTGCCAGCAGCTCTCCGAAAGGGGGCAATGAGCAGTTCTTC	CASSSPKGGNEQFF
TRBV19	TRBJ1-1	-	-	TGTGCCAGTAGTATCTCACCGGGTATGAACACTGAAGCTTTCTTT	CASSISPGMNTEAFF
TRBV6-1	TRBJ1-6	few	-	TGTGCCAGCAGTAAAACAGGGCCGCAGAATTCACCCCTCCACTTT	CASSKTGPQNSPLHF
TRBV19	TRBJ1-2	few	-	TGTGCCAGTAGTATGGCCCCCCGGGGCACCTATGGCTACACCTTC	CASSMAPRGTYGYTF
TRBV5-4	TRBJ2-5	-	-	TGTGCCAGCAGCCCCACAGGACCCGAAGAGACCCAGTACTTC	CASSPTGPEETQYF
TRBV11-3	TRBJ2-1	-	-	TGTGCCAGCAGCCCGAACGGGGTGGTCGCCTACAATGAGCAGTTCTTC	CASSPNGVVAYNEQFF
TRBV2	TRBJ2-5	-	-	TGTGCCAGCAGTGAGAGGGACGAGACCCAGTACTTC	CASSERDETQYF
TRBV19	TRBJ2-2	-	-	TGTGCCAGTAGCCAGAGGACGAGGACGAACACCGGGGAGCTGTTTTTT	CASSQRTRTNTGELFF